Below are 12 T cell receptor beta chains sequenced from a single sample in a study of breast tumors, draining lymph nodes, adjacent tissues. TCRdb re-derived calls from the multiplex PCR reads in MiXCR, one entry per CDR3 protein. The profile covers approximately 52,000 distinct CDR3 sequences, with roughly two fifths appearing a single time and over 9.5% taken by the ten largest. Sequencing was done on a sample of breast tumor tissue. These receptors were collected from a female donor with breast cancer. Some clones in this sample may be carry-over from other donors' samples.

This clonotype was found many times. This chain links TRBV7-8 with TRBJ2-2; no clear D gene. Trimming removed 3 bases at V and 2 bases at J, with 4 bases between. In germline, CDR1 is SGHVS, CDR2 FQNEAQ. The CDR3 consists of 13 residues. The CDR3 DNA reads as TGTGCCAGCAGCTTGAAAAACACCGGGGAGCTGTTTTTT. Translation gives CASSLKNTGELFF.

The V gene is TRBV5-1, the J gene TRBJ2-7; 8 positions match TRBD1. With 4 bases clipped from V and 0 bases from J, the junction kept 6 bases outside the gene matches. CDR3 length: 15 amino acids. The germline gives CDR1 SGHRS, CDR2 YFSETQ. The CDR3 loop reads CASSLGQASSYEQYF. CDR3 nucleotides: TGCGCCAGCAGCCTGGGACAGGCAAGCTCCTACGAGCAGTACTTC.

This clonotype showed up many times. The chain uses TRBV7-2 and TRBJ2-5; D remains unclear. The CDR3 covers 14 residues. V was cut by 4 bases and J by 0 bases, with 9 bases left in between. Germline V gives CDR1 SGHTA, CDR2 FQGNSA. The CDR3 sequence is CASSYGRDQETQYF. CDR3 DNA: TGTGCCAGCAGCTACGGACGCGACCAAGAGACCCAGTACTTC.

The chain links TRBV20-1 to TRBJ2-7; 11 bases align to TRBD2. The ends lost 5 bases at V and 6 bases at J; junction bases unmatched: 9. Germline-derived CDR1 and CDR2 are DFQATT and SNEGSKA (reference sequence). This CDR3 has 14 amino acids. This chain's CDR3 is CSAHSLAGAGEQYF. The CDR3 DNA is TGCAGTGCTCACTCACTAGCGGGAGCAGGCGAGCAGTACTTC.

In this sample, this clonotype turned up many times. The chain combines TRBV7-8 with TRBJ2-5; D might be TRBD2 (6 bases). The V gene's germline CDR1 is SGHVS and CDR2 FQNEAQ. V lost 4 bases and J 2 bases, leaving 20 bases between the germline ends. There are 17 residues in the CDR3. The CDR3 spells CASSSLPPGLLQETQYF. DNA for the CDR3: TGTGCCAGCAGCTCATTACCGCCGGGACTCTTACAAGAGACCCAGTACTTC.

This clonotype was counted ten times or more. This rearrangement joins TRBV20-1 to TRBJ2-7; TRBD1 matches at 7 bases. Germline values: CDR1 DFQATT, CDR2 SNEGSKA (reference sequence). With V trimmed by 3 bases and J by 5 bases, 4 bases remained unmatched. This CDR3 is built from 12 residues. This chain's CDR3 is CSARGQINEQYF. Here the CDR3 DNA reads TGCAGTGCTAGGGGACAGATTAACGAGCAGTACTTC.

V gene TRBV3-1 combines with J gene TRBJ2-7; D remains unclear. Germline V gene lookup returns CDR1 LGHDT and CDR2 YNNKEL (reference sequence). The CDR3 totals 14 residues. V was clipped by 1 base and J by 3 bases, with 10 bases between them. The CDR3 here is CASSQAARNYEQYF. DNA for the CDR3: TGTGCCAGCAGCCAAGCCGCAAGGAACTACGAGCAGTACTTC.

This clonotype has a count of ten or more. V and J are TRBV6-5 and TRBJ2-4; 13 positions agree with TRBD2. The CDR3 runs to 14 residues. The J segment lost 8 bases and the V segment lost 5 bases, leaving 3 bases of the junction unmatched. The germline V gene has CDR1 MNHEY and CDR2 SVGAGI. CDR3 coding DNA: TGTGCCAGCAGTCCTACTAGCGGGAGGGACATTCAGTACTTC. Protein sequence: CASSPTSGRDIQYF.

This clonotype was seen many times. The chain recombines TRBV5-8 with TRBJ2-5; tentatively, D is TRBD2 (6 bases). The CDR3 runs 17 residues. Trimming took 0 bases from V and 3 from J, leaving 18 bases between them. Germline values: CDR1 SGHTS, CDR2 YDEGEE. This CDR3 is CASSLGREPRHEETQYF. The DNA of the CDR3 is TGTGCCAGCAGCTTGGGGCGGGAACCCAGGCATGAAGAGACCCAGTACTTC.

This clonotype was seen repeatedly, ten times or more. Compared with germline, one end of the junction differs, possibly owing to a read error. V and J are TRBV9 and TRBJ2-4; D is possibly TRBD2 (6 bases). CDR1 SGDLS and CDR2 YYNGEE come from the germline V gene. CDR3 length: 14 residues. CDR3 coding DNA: TGTGCCAGCAGCGTAGGTGGGAGGTTGGACATTCAGTCCTTC. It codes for CASSVGGRLDIQSF.

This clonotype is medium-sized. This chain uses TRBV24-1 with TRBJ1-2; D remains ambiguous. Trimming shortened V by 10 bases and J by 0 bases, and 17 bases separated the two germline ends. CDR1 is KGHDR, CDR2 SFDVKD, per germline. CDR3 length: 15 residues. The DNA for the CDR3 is TGTGCCACTAATAACTCGGGGTTTCCTAACTATGGCTACACCTTC. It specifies CATNNSGFPNYGYTF.

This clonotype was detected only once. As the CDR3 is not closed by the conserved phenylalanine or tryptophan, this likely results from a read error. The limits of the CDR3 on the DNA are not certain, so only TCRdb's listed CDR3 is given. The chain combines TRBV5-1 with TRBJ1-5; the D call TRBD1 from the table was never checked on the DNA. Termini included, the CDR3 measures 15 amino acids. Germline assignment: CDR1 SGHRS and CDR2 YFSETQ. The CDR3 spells CASSWGTGPNQPQLS.